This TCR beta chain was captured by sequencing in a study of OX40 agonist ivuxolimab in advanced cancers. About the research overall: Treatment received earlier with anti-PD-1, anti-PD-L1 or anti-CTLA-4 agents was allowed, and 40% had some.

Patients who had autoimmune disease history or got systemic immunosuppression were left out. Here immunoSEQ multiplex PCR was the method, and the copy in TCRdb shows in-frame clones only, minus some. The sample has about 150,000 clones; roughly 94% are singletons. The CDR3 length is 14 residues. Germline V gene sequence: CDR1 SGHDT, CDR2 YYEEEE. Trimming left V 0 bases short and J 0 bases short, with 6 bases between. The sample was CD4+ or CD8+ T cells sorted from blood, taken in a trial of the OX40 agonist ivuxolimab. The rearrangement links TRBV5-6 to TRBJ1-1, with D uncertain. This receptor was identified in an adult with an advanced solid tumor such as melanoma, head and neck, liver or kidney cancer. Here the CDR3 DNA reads TGTGCCAGCAGCTTGGGCAGATTGAACACTGAAGCTTTCTTT. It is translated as CASSLGRLNTEAFF. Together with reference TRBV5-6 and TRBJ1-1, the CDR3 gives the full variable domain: DAGVTQSPTHLIKTRGQQVTLRCSPKSGHDTVSWYQQALGQGPQFIFQYYEEEERQRGNFPDRFSGHQFPNYSSELNVNALLLGDSALYLCASSLGRLNTEAFFGQGTRLTVV.